This T cell receptor (beta chain) was profiled in a study of molecular identifiers for immune sequencing clone quantification. General study results and limits: Spiked Jurkat TCR RNA equivalent to one cell was reportedly detectable in one million naive cells.

Concerning this clonotype: Antigen specificity is unknown. One base away lies a much larger clone, so this may be a sequencing read error.

Libraries of naive CD8 cells were prepared from around 20,000 to 1,000,000 sorted cells using 10%, 30% or 50% RNA. Sorted naive CD8 T cells were those defined as CD8+CD4-CCR7+CD45RA+. The bulk TCR libraries were made with methods described before and with listed TCR primers. TCRdb redid the calling of the PCR reads with MiXCR, one entry per CDR3 protein. The table records about 300,000 distinct CDR3 sequences, over 20% of them present only once. Per the germline V gene, CDR1 is LGHNA and CDR2 is YNFKEQ. The CDR3 contains 13 residues. The sample consisted of naive CD8+ T cells from blood, with Jurkat cell RNA spiked in. Subset denoted: FACS-sorted CD8+CD4-CCR7+CD45RA+ naive T cells. The rearrangement joins TRBV4-2 to TRBJ2-3; D remains ambiguous. The TCR originated in a human donor in good health. Some libraries in this study had Jurkat cell RNA spiked in. The CDR3 loop reads CASSQDDPDTQCF. The DNA of the CDR3 is TGTGCCAGCAGCCAAGATGACCCAGATACGCAGTGTTTT.